The entry that follows covers one TCR beta chain sequence. This entry is derived from a study of blood T cell repertoires in COVID-19. About the study: Material from acute and convalescent COVID-19 was sourced from the United States, Italy and Spain. The analysed material was cDNA or gDNA that came from T cells, B-cell-depleted T cells, or PBMCs.

Per germline, CDR1 SGHRS and CDR2 YFSETQ. V was trimmed by 0 bases and J by 9 bases, leaving 12 bases between them. The CDR3 consists of 14 residues. Original data processing: Scientists estimated how many nucleated cells there were by amplifying reference gene primers. Assay used: immunoSEQ multiplex PCR; TCRdb lists only in-frame clones, some missing. V, J and clone size are those of that table, while D and trimming were read from the DNA. The table records some 180,000 clones, 78% of them present only once. The sample consisted of peripheral blood. This clonotype was obtained from a woman of 80 years or more with active or convalescent COVID-19. The chain is built from TRBV5-1 and TRBJ2-2; D call uncertain. CDR3 sequence reads: CASSLAGARWELFF. Written as DNA, the CDR3 is TGCGCCAGCAGCTTGGCCGGAGCGAGATGGGAGCTGTTTTTT.